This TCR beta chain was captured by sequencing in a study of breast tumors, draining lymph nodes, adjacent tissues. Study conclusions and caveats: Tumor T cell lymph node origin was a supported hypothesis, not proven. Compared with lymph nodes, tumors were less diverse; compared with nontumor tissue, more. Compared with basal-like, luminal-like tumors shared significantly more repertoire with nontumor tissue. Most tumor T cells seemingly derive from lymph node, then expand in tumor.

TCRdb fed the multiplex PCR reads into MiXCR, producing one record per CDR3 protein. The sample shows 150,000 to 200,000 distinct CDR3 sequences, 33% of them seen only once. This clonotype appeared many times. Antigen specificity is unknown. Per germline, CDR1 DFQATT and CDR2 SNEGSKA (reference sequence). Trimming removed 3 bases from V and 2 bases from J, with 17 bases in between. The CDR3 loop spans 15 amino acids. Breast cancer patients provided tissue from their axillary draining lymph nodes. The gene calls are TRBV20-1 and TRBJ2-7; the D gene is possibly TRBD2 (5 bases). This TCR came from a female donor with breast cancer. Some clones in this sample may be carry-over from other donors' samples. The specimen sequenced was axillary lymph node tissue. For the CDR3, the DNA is TGCAGTGCTAGGCCCGTGGGAGCTTCGACCTACGAGCAGTACTTC. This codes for CSARPVGASTYEQYF.